A single sample is the source of the 9 T cell receptor beta chains below, sequenced in a study of T cells in Graves' hyperthyroidism and ophthalmopathy. The TCR beta CDR3 regions underwent amplification using RNA transcripts as the source. The TCR CDR3 first-round RT-PCR relied on the HTBI primer set. TCRdb passed the multiplex PCR reads through MiXCR, listing each CDR3 protein once. The sample includes 690,000 or so distinct CDR3 sequences, around 20% seen only once; the top ten take approximately 16%. Source material: blood. The receptors were sampled from a woman in her fifties or sixties with Graves' hyperthyroidism that later progressed to Graves' ophthalmopathy.

This clonotype has only a few counts. The V and J genes are TRBV19 and TRBJ2-2; D assignment may be TRBD1 or TRBD2 (5 bases each). CDR3 length: 16 amino acids. Germline-derived CDR1 and CDR2 are LNHDA and SQIVND (reference sequence). The V end lost 4 bases, the J end lost 0 bases, and 12 bases lay between the germline ends. The CDR3: CASSTGPLANTGELFF. The DNA of the CDR3 is TGTGCCAGTAGTACGGGACCCCTGGCGAACACCGGGGAGCTGTTTTTT.

This clonotype has a count of ten or more. The J gene is TRBJ2-1, the V gene TRBV2; 9 nucleotides agree with TRBD1. Germline CDR1 reads SNHLY; CDR2 reads FYNNEI. The CDR3 contains 13 residues. V shed 6 bases, J shed 8 bases, and the junction held 5 bases outside the gene matches. CDR3 sequence reads: CASRDRGNHEQFF. DNA for the CDR3: TGTGCCAGCAGGGACAGGGGCAACCATGAGCAGTTCTTC.

This clonotype was detected only a few times. The V gene is TRBV20-1, the J gene TRBJ1-5, with a possible D match to TRBD1 (5 bases). V lost 5 bases to trimming and J lost 6 bases, with 14 bases between them. CDR1 DFQATT and CDR2 SNEGSKA come from the germline V gene (reference sequence). This CDR3 is built from 13 residues. This CDR3 is CSAVVGVGQPQHF. CDR3 nucleotide sequence: TGCAGTGCTGTGGTGGGGGTTGGTCAGCCCCAGCATTTT.

The V call is TRBV7-9, the J call TRBJ1-1, with D uncertain. Trimming cost V 2 bases and J 1 base, with 8 bases left between them. There are 14 residues in the CDR3. Germline CDR1 and CDR2: SEHNR and FQNEAQ (reference sequence). CDR3 loop: CASSLRETNTEAFF. The CDR3 DNA reads TGTGCCAGCAGCTTAAGGGAAACGAACACTGAAGCTTTCTTT.

The V call is TRBV7-2, the J call TRBJ2-5, with D perhaps TRBD2 (6 bases). The germline V gene encodes CDR1 SGHTA and CDR2 FQGNSA. The CDR3 sequence is 17 residues long. Trimming took off 5 bases at V and 1 base at J, with 20 bases between the two ends. CDR3 in DNA: TGTGCCAGCAGCCCCCGGTGGAGGGGTGGCTTCCAAGAGACCCAGTACTTC. Amino acids: CASSPRWRGGFQETQYF. The whole variable domain, remainder taken from reference TRBV7-2 and TRBJ2-5, is GAGVSQSPSNKVTEKGKDVELRCDPISGHTALYWYRQSLGQGLEFLIYFQGNSAPDKSGLPSDRFSAERTGGSVSTLTIQRTQQEDSAVYLCASSPRWRGGFQETQYFGPGTRLLVL.

The CDR3 sequence: CASKLDRATDTQYF. The CDR3 region has the DNA TGTGCCAGCAAGCTGGACAGGGCTACAGATACGCAGTATTTT. The V and J genes are TRBV7-8 and TRBJ2-3; 8 nucleotides line up with TRBD1. Germline trimming cut 7 bases from V and 3 bases from J; bases unmatched to any gene: 6. This CDR3 region has 14 residues. Germline CDR1 reads SGHVS; CDR2 reads FQNEAQ.

This clonotype was seen only a few times. The chain employs TRBV5-1 and TRBJ2-2; 10 bases are shared with TRBD2. With 4 bases clipped from V and 3 bases from J, the junction kept 6 bases outside the gene matches. The CDR3 is made up of 16 amino acids. Germline V gene data show CDR1 as SGHRS and CDR2 as YFSETQ. DNA of the CDR3: TGCGCCAGCAGCAGGAGCGGGGGGGATTACACCGGGGAGCTGTTTTTT. Translation: CASSRSGGDYTGELFF.

In this sample, this clonotype turned up a few times. The chain couples TRBV12-3 or TRBV12-4 to TRBJ1-2; no reliable D call. The CDR3 has 15 amino acids. Trimming took off 3 bases at V and 8 bases at J, with 19 bases between the two ends. In DNA, the CDR3 is TGTGCCAGCAGTTTGAGGCACCAGCCTATAGGCGGCTACACCTTC. It is translated as CASSLRHQPIGGYTF.

A note on this clonotype: The junction differs from germline at one of its ends, possibly a read error. V and J are TRBV20-1 and TRBJ1-2; the D gene is possibly TRBD1 (5 bases). CDR3 length: 15 residues. CDR1 DFQATT and CDR2 SNEGSKA come from the germline V gene (reference sequence). This chain's CDR3 is CSARSDILGNYGHTF. The CDR3 nucleotides are TGCAGTGCTAGATCGGACATCCTCGGAAACTATGGCCACACCTTC.